These 29 T cell receptor beta chains were all obtained from the same sample, sequenced in a study of shared clonotypes between healthy human individuals. Generated by immunoSEQ multiplex PCR, the TCRdb table keeps only in-frame clones and is missing some. The table has some 2 million clones, roughly 96% seen once. The specimen was naive CD4+ T cells sorted from blood. The subset was: CD45RA+ positively selected. All receptors derive from a man between 18 and 29 years old in good health.

The chain is built from TRBV2 and TRBJ1-2; possibly TRBD1 for D (5 bases). The CDR3 sequence is 15 residues long. The V gene lost 4 bases and the J gene lost 5 bases, with 17 bases spanning the gap. Germline V gives CDR1 SNHLY, CDR2 FYNNEI. The CDR3 sequence is CASSVGSWGVYGYTF. Here the CDR3 DNA reads TGTGCCAGCAGTGTAGGCAGTTGGGGCGTTTATGGCTACACCTTC.

The chain couples TRBV19 to TRBJ2-7; perhaps TRBD1 as D (6 bases). V dropped 3 bases and J dropped 4 bases, with 13 bases sitting between them. The CDR3 runs to 14 residues. Per germline, CDR1 LNHDA and CDR2 SQIVND (reference sequence). CDR3 nucleotide sequence: TGTGCCAGTAGTATGAAGGGACAAGAATACGAGCAGTACTTC. Amino acid sequence: CASSMKGQEYEQYF.

The CDR3 nucleotides read TGTGCCAGCTCACCTGGTATAGTCTACTCTGGAAACACCATATATTTT. Its translation: CASSPGIVYSGNTIYF. The chain couples TRBV18 to TRBJ1-3; D uncertain. Trimming took 3 bases from V and 0 from J, leaving 12 bases between them. Germline CDR1 and CDR2: KGHSH and LQKENI. The CDR3 contains 16 residues.

This rearrangement joins TRBV15 to TRBJ1-5, with 7 bases fitting TRBD1. This CDR3 is built from 17 residues. Germline CDR1 reads LNHNV; CDR2 reads YYDKDF (reference sequence). Losses at the gene ends were 1 base for V and 7 bases for J; bases not matched to a gene: 13. The CDR3 sequence is CATSRVYSRGSGQPQHF. The DNA for the CDR3 is TGTGCCACCAGCAGAGTATATTCCAGGGGGTCTGGACAGCCCCAGCATTTT.

The chain uses TRBV27 and TRBJ1-2; D remains unclear. V shed 6 bases and J shed 0 bases, with 14 bases lying between them. The CDR3 totals 15 residues. The V gene's germline CDR1 is MNHEY and CDR2 SMNVEV (reference sequence). CDR3: CASRASDGSNYGYTF. The CDR3 bases are TGTGCCAGCAGAGCCTCGGACGGATCTAACTATGGCTACACCTTC.

The chain uses TRBV21-1 and TRBJ2-7; the DNA was not compared with TRBD2, the D call given in the table. TRBV21-1 is a listed pseudogene. The CDR3 is made up of 14 amino acids. CDR3 amino acids: CASSIGVIGYEQYF. The DNA of the CDR3 is TGTGCCAGCAGTATTGGAGTAATCGGCTACGAGCAGTACTTC.

The V gene is TRBV5-1, the J gene TRBJ1-6; D gene ambiguous. Trimming took 3 bases from V and 9 from J, leaving 16 bases between them. Germline V gene lookup returns CDR1 SGHRS and CDR2 YFSETQ. This CDR3 comprises 15 residues. The DNA for the CDR3 is TGCGCCAGCAGCTCATCCGGGCCCCCAGGTTCACCCCTCCACTTT. Its translation is CASSSSGPPGSPLHF.

The CDR3 spells CASRGRGWRNTEAFF. For the CDR3, the DNA is TGTGCCAGCAGGGGCAGGGGGTGGAGGAACACTGAAGCTTTCTTT. The V call is TRBV7-9, the J call TRBJ1-1, with 7 bases that match TRBD1. CDR1 is SEHNR and CDR2 is FQNEAQ in the germline V gene (reference sequence). The CDR3 extends over 15 amino acids. Losses at the gene ends were 6 bases for V and 1 base for J; bases not matched to a gene: 8.

The chain is built from TRBV28 and TRBJ1-5, with D hard to call. The CDR3 is made up of 12 amino acids. The V gene lost 6 bases and the J gene lost 5 bases, with 8 bases spanning the gap. Germline assignment: CDR1 MDHEN and CDR2 SYDVKM. The CDR3 reads CASRTVYQPQHF. CDR3 nucleotide sequence: TGTGCCAGCAGAACAGTGTATCAGCCCCAGCATTTT.

The V gene is TRBV7-9, the J gene TRBJ1-1; 8 nucleotides match TRBD1. After removal of 5 bases from V and 1 base from J, the junction contained 9 bases not matched to a gene. Germline values: CDR1 SEHNR, CDR2 FQNEAQ (reference sequence). This CDR3 has 16 amino acids. The CDR3 loop reads CASSTSRQGWNTEAFF. In nucleotides, the CDR3 is TGTGCCAGCAGCACCTCCCGACAGGGGTGGAACACTGAAGCTTTCTTT. Full variable domain (rest looked up from reference TRBV7-9 and TRBJ1-1): DTGVSQNPRHKITKRGQNVTFRCDPISEHNRLYWYRQTLGQGPEFLTYFQNEAQLEKSRLLSDRFSAERPKGSFSTLEIQRTEQGDSAMYLCASSTSRQGWNTEAFFGQGTRLTVV.

The V and J genes are TRBV18 and TRBJ2-5, with 10 bases matching TRBD1. Germline-derived CDR1 and CDR2 are KGHSH and LQKENI. Unmatched junction bases numbered 6, after V lost 1 base and J lost 4 bases. There are 16 residues in the CDR3. CDR3 sequence reads: CASSPQTGGEGETQYF. The CDR3 DNA follows: TGTGCCAGCTCACCACAGACAGGGGGCGAAGGAGAGACCCAGTACTTC.

In this sample, this clone turned up once. The V and J genes are TRBV21-1 and TRBJ2-7. TRBV21-1 is labeled a pseudogene. The CDR3 is made up of 18 amino acids. The CDR3 is CASSKGRRVGRLLYEQYF. CDR3 DNA sequence: TGTGCCAGCAGCAAAGGTCGTAGAGTGGGACGGCTCCTCTACGAGCAGTACTTC.

The genes are TRBV6-6 and TRBJ2-2; D may be TRBD1 (5 bases). Trimming cost V 6 bases and J 5 bases, with 13 bases left between them. Per the germline V gene, CDR1 is MNHNY and CDR2 is SVGAGI (reference sequence). The CDR3 contains 14 residues. CDR3 nucleotides: TGTGCCAGCAGAAACTCGGCAGGGACCGGGGAGCTGTTTTTT. Its translation is CASRNSAGTGELFF.

In regard to this clone: The identical CDR3 is also encoded by other nucleotide sequences in the sample. The chain is built from TRBV5-4 and TRBJ1-3; D remains unclear. The CDR3 length is 15 residues. The V end lost 3 bases, the J end lost 0 bases, and 10 bases lay between the germline ends. Germline-derived CDR1 and CDR2 are SGHNT and YYREEE (reference sequence). The CDR3 DNA reads TGTGCCAGCAGCTCGGGCGGCTCCTCTGGAAACACCATATATTTT. Translated: CASSSGGSSGNTIYF. The full variable domain, in which reference TRBV5-4 and TRBJ1-3 provide the parts outside the CDR3, is ETGVTQSPTHLIKTRGQQVTLRCSSQSGHNTVSWYQQALGQGPQFIFQYYREEENGRGNFPPRFSGLQFPNYSSELNVNALELDDSALYLCASSSGGSSGNTIYFGEGSWLTVV.

The V and J genes are TRBV4-1 and TRBJ2-1; 7 bases map to TRBD1. The V gene's germline CDR1 is MGHRA and CDR2 YSYEKL. The junction had 13 bases not matched to a gene; V was cut back by 1 base and J by 7 bases. The CDR3 length is 17 residues. CDR3: CASSQGGSGQTINEQFF. CDR3 coding DNA: TGCGCCAGCAGCCAAGGAGGGTCGGGACAGACGATTAATGAGCAGTTCTTC.

The chain joins TRBV5-1 to TRBJ2-5; the D is unclear. Germline V lookup: CDR1 SGHRS, CDR2 YFSETQ. Trimming took off 0 bases at V and 4 bases at J, with 10 bases between the two ends. The CDR3 spans 14 residues. The CDR3 sequence is CASSLDSSVETQYF. In nucleotides, the CDR3 is TGCGCCAGCAGCTTGGATTCCTCGGTAGAGACCCAGTACTTC. The whole variable domain, filled in from reference TRBV5-1 and TRBJ2-5, reads KAGVTQTPRYLIKTRGQQVTLSCSPISGHRSVSWYQQTPGQGLQFLFEYFSETQRNKGNFPGRFSGRQFSNSRSEMNVSTLELGDSALYLCASSLDSSVETQYFGPGTRLLVL.

This clone was detected once. This chain connects TRBV7-3 to TRBJ2-6; tentative D call: TRBD2 (6 bases). V lost 4 bases, J lost 2 bases, and 6 bases lay in between. CDR3 size: 14 residues. Germline loops: CDR1 SGHTA, CDR2 FQGTGA. CDR3 loop: CASSSGAGANVLTF. CDR3 bases: TGTGCCAGCAGCTCGGGGGCTGGGGCCAACGTCCTGACTTTC.

The chain is built from TRBV7-2 and TRBJ2-7, with unresolved D. The germline V and J ends were trimmed by 1 base and 2 bases, with 15 bases remaining between them. This CDR3 comprises 16 residues. CDR1 and CDR2 (germline): SGHTA, FQGNSA. The CDR3 region has the DNA TGTGCCAGCAGCTTAGGGGCCGAGAGGCCCACCTACGAGCAGTACTTC. This codes for CASSLGAERPTYEQYF.

The V gene is TRBV7-9, the J gene TRBJ2-7; the match to TRBD2 covers 9 bases. CDR3 length equals 12 residues. V was pared by 6 bases and J by 5 bases, with 2 bases of the junction left unmatched. In germline, CDR1 is SEHNR, CDR2 FQNEAQ (reference sequence). CDR3: CASSRTSDEQYF. The CDR3 coding sequence is TGTGCCAGCAGTCGGACTAGCGACGAGCAGTACTTC.

V usage is TRBV6-1 and J usage is TRBJ2-3; D might be TRBD2 (6 bases). Looked up from germline, CDR1 is MNHNS and CDR2 is SASEGT. The CDR3 consists of 15 residues. Trimming took off 3 bases at V and 4 bases at J, with 14 bases between the two ends. The CDR3 spells CASSEGWRDPDTQYF. CDR3 bases: TGTGCCAGCAGTGAGGGGTGGCGGGACCCAGATACGCAGTATTTT.

The chain combines TRBV2 with TRBJ2-5; D is uncertain. Trimming removed 8 bases from V and 5 bases from J, with 21 bases in between. This CDR3 is 15 amino acids long. CDR1 is SNHLY and CDR2 is FYNNEI in the germline V gene. For the CDR3, the DNA is TGTGCCAGCGCTAGGGTAGGGCCCCAGATTGAGACCCAGTACTTC. Translation: CASARVGPQIETQYF.

The V call is TRBV27, the J call TRBJ2-7; tentatively, D is TRBD1 or TRBD2 (5 bases each). The germline gives CDR1 MNHEY, CDR2 SMNVEV (reference sequence). Trimming removed 5 bases at V and 2 bases at J, with 16 bases between. The length of the CDR3 is 15 residues. Written as DNA, the CDR3 is TGTGCCAGCAGTCGAGAACCCGGGGCCACCTACGAGCAGTACTTC. Encoded protein: CASSREPGATYEQYF.

This clone was counted at least ten times. This CDR3 is CASREGQTPSYEQYF. CDR3 nucleotides: TGTGCCAGCAGGGAGGGACAAACCCCCTCCTACGAGCAGTACTTC. The chain is built from TRBV2 and TRBJ2-7; possibly TRBD1 or TRBD2 for D (6 bases each). This CDR3 contains 15 residues. The germline V gene has CDR1 SNHLY and CDR2 FYNNEI. Trimming removed 6 bases at V and 0 bases at J, with 15 bases between.

The V call is TRBV27, the J call TRBJ1-1; 8 bases are shared with TRBD1. There are 15 residues in the CDR3. V lost 5 bases and J lost 2; bases outside the gene matches: 7. Germline V lookup: CDR1 MNHEY, CDR2 SMNVEV (reference sequence). The CDR3 here is CASSLPGQENTEAFF. The DNA for the CDR3 is TGTGCCAGCAGTCTTCCGGGACAGGAAAACACTGAAGCTTTCTTT.

The V and J genes are TRBV9 and TRBJ1-6; 11 bases line up with TRBD1. The CDR3 length is 15 residues. Germline CDR1 reads SGDLS; CDR2 reads YYNGEE. With 3 bases clipped from V and 9 bases from J, the junction kept 5 bases outside the gene matches. DNA for the CDR3: TGTGCCAGCAGCGCCCGGGACAGGGGGTTTTCACCCCTCCACTTT. It codes for CASSARDRGFSPLHF.

The chain links TRBV19 to TRBJ2-5, with D possibly TRBD1 on 5 matching bases. The V gene's germline CDR1 is LNHDA and CDR2 SQIVND (reference sequence). The CDR3 length is 15 residues. Trimming took off 1 base at V and 4 bases at J, with 13 bases between the two ends. The CDR3 region has the DNA TGTGCCAGTAGTATAGGGGGCGCGGTTGGAGAGACCCAGTACTTC. Its protein is CASSIGGAVGETQYF. The variable domain in full, completed from reference TRBV19 and TRBJ2-5, reads DGGITQSPKYLFRKEGQNVTLSCEQNLNHDAMYWYRQDPGQGLRLIYYSQIVNDFQKGDIAEGYSVSREKKESFPLTVTSAQKNPTAFYLCASSIGGAVGETQYFGPGTRLLVL.

This clone was recorded once. This sequence joins TRBV30 and TRBJ1-1; no firm D call. Trimming took off 1 base at V and 0 bases at J, with 9 bases between the two ends. Germline V CDR1 and CDR2: GTSNPN, SVGIG (reference sequence). The CDR3 has 14 amino acids. The CDR3 region has the DNA TGTGCCTGGAGTGCTTTCCCGGTGAACACTGAAGCTTTCTTT. Translation: CAWSAFPVNTEAFF.

The chain has TRBV5-4 and TRBJ2-7; D tentatively fits TRBD1 or TRBD2 (5 bases each). The CDR3 is 14 residues long. V was pared by 4 bases and J by 0 bases, with 11 bases between. The germline CDR1 and CDR2 sequences are SGHNT and YYREEE (reference sequence). For the CDR3, the DNA is TGTGCCAGCAGCCGGGACCGATACTCCTACGAGCAGTACTTC. It specifies CASSRDRYSYEQYF.

The J gene is TRBJ2-3, the V gene TRBV10-3; a weak D match, TRBD2 (5 bases). The CDR3 is 16 residues long. Germline-derived CDR1 and CDR2 are ENHRY and SYGVKD. Trimming stripped 6 bases from V and 0 bases from J, with 16 bases between. The CDR3 DNA is TGTGCCATCAGCCTAGCCGGAAGCGGAAGCACAGATACGCAGTATTTT. Residues: CAISLAGSGSTDTQYF.